This T cell receptor (beta chain) was profiled in a study of Ad26.COV2.S vaccination and SARS-CoV-2 variants. General observations from the study: Placebo and vaccine recipients had non-spike TCR breadth that was similar. Compared with placebo recipients, vaccine recipients had higher spike-specific TCR breadth.

Sample treatment: some 19 received Ad26.COV2.S at low or high dose, single or two shots; roughly five received placebo; per-sample allocation not given. Day 63 after the first vaccine or placebo injection was the time point for sampling. Aged 18-55 years, donor was enrolled in Boston at some point between 2019 and 2021. Generated by immunoSEQ multiplex PCR, the TCRdb table keeps only in-frame clones and is missing some. The data hold about 440,000 clones, with 80% to 95% observed a single time. In its sample, this clone was seen a few times. Its antigen is not identified. V was shortened by 3 bases and J by 0 bases, with 15 bases between the two germline ends. Germline CDR1 SNHLY, CDR2 FYNNEI. There are 18 residues in the CDR3.

Sample: peripheral blood, taken in a trial of Ad26.COV2.S vaccine versus placebo. The receptor comes from a person aged 18-65 years who received the Ad26.COV2.S COVID-19 vaccine or a placebo. The chain combines TRBV2 with TRBJ1-6; D call uncertain. The CDR3 region has the DNA TGTGCCAGCAGTGAGGGTCCCGGGAGGAGCTCCTATAATTCACCCCTCCACTTT. This gives the protein CASSEGPGRSSYNSPLHF.